The sequence of this TCR beta chain was determined in a study of beta chain features in type 1 diabetes. The study, taken as a whole, reports: Shorter TCRB CDR3s, moderately but significantly so, were found in Type 1 diabetes patients in all four CD4+ subsets. Highly expressing activated T cells could be over-counted with a cDNA template. Researchers could not determine here whether HLA type influences TCRB rearrangement. In type 1 diabetes patients, VDJ junctions had fewer insertions; deletions at these junctions were more frequent.

Germline V CDR1 and CDR2: GTSNPN, SVGIG (reference sequence). Trimming took 5 bases from V and 2 from J, leaving 16 bases between them. This CDR3 has 14 amino acids. The study reverse transcribed the entire isolated RNA, so it sequenced expressed TCRB transcripts. The repertoire was sequenced with immunoSEQ multiplex PCR; TCRdb's copy has only in-frame clones and lacks some. The profile shows 500,000 to 850,000 clones, about 14% of them singletons. A few counts support this clone. The antigen is undetermined. This clonotype was obtained from a man younger than 30 with type 1 diabetes. Sequenced material: naive CD4+ T cells from blood. The chain links TRBV30 to TRBJ2-7; D remains ambiguous. In DNA form, the CDR3 reads TGTGCCTGGGATAGAGGAACGTCTCCCTACGAGCAGTACTTC. Translation gives CAWDRGTSPYEQYF.